This is a list of T cell receptor beta chains from one sample in a study of blood T cells in healthy people across ages. One entry per CDR3 protein, called by TCRdb with MiXCR from the 5' RACE reads. The data show around 750,000 distinct CDR3 sequences, with 40% to 65% seen just once and about 42% held by the top ten. Sequencing was carried out using blood. These receptors were collected from a man older than 75 in good health. CDR3s include the opening cysteine and the closing phenylalanine or tryptophan. D genes are given only for firm matches. Clone size is stated in some rows and not others, as once, few, many or a class when expanded.

13	TRBV7-3	TRBJ1-1	NA	NA	TGTGCCAGCAGCTTAATGCCGAACACTGAAGCTTTCTTT	CASSLMPNTEAFF
16	TRBV19	TRBJ2-2	NA	TRBD2	TGTGCCAGTAGAACAGACAGCGGGAGGCGTACCGGGGAGCTGTTTTTT	CASRTDSGRRTGELFF
16	TRBV4-2	TRBJ2-3	NA	TRBD1	TGTGCCAGCAGCCAAGAAACTGGGACAGGTTCAGATACGCAGTATTTT	CASSQETGTGSDTQYF
15	TRBV5-6	TRBJ1-2	few	NA	TGTGCCAGCAGCTTGTTGGGGCTATCTAACTATGGCTACACCTTC	CASSLLGLSNYGYTF
15	TRBV28	TRBJ2-5	NA	TRBD2	TGTGCCAGCACCCCTCGCGGGAGGGTATTGGGGACCCAGTACTTC	CASTPRGRVLGTQYF
17	TRBV7-2	TRBJ2-6	once	TRBD1	TGTGCCAGCAGCCGGGACAGACTTCCCTCTGGGGCCAGCGTCCTGACTTTC	CASSRDRLPSGASVLTF
15	TRBV7-9	TRBJ2-5	NA	NA	TGTGCCAGCAGCTTAGGGGCGGGACTGGCGAATGAGCAGTACTTC	CASSLGAGLANEQYF
14	TRBV6-6	TRBJ1-2	NA	NA	TGTGCCAGCAGTTACTCGGACAGACCCCTAGGCTACACCTTC	CASSYSDRPLGYTF
18	TRBV21-1	TRBJ1-2	NA	NA	TGTGCCAGCAGCAAAGAACGTTCTGACAGACCTACGTGGGATGGCTACACCTTC	CASSKERSDRPTWDGYTF
14	TRBV3-1	TRBJ2-5	NA	NA	TGTGCCAGCAGCCAAATGCGCGGGATCCAGACCCAGTACTTC	CASSQMRGIQTQYF
13	TRBV20-1	TRBJ1-5	NA	NA	TGCAGTGCTAGAGATCCCGGAGAGCAGCCCCAGCATTTT	CSARDPGEQPQHF
15	TRBV5-1	TRBJ2-1	NA	TRBD2	TGCGCCAGCAGCTTGAGTAGCGGGAGTAGCGATGAGCAGTTCTTC	CASSLSSGSSDEQFF
14	TRBV12-3/TRBV12-4	TRBJ2-4	few	NA	TGTGCCAGCACCCTAAGGGGGGGGGAAAACATTCAGTACTTC	CASTLRGGENIQYF
10	TRBV28	TRBJ1-5	NA	NA	TGTGCCGGCCGCAATCAGCCCCAGCATTTT	CAGRNQPQHF
13	TRBV20-1	TRBJ1-1	NA	NA	TGCAGTGCTAGAACCGGGGGGGACACTGAAGCTTTCTTT	CSARTGGDTEAFF
15	TRBV5-1	TRBJ1-2	NA	TRBD1	TGCGCCAGCAGCTTGGGGGACAGTACCACCTATGGCTACACCTTC	CASSLGDSTTYGYTF
14	TRBV3-1	TRBJ2-1	few	NA	TGTGCCAGCAGCCCCCTAGGGACCTACAATGAGCAGTTCTTC	CASSPLGTYNEQFF
14	TRBV2	TRBJ2-6	NA	TRBD2	TGTGCCAGCAGTGAAGCGCGGGGGTCCAACGTCCTGACTTTC	CASSEARGSNVLTF
16	TRBV4-1	TRBJ2-7	NA	TRBD2	TGCGCCAGCAGCCACGGGACTAGCGGGAGCTCCTACGAGCAGTACTTC	CASSHGTSGSSYEQYF
16	TRBV4-1	TRBJ2-1	NA	NA	TGCGCCAGTAGCCCCCCGTGGCAGGGGCGGAACAATGAGCAGTTCTTC	CASSPPWQGRNNEQFF
14	TRBV27	TRBJ2-1	NA	NA	TGTGCCAGCAACGGAGGGTTAGAATACAATGAGCAGTTCTTC	CASNGGLEYNEQFF
15	TRBV7-8	TRBJ1-6	NA	TRBD1	TGTGCCAGCAGCCCCACCGGGACAGATAATTCACCCCTCCACTTT	CASSPTGTDNSPLHF
15	TRBV3-1	TRBJ1-3	NA	NA	TGTGTCAGCAGCGACGGGGGGGGAGGTGGAAACACCATATATTTT	CVSSDGGGGGNTIYF
17	TRBV29-1	TRBJ2-1	NA	TRBD2	TGCAGCGCCTGGGGACTAGCGGGACGACGCTCCTACAATGAGCAGTTCTTC	CSAWGLAGRRSYNEQFF
14	TRBV3-1	TRBJ2-1	once	TRBD2	TGTGCCAGCAGCTCAACTAGCGGGATCAATGAGCAGTTCTTC	CASSSTSGINEQFF
20	TRBV4-2	TRBJ2-6	NA	TRBD1	TGTGCCAGCAGCCAAGATTTCATGCAGGGGGCTAGCTCTGGGGCCAACGTCCTGACTTTC	CASSQDFMQGASSGANVLTF
14	TRBV20-1	TRBJ2-7	NA	TRBD2	TGCAGTGCTAGGCTAGGACTAGGCGGCTACGAGCAGTACTTC	CSARLGLGGYEQYF
16	TRBV9	TRBJ1-6	NA	NA	TGTGCCAGCAGCGGGGGGTCAAAAATCTATAATTCACCCCTCCACTTT	CASSGGSKIYNSPLHF
15	TRBV2	TRBJ2-5	NA	TRBD1	TGTGCCAGCACCATAAACAGGGGGCCACGAGAGACCCAGTACTTC	CASTINRGPRETQYF
14	TRBV6-5	TRBJ2-7	NA	NA	TGTGCCAGCAGCGCCGGGTCTAAAATCTACGAGCAGTACTTC	CASSAGSKIYEQYF
14	TRBV20-1	TRBJ2-3	NA	TRBD1	TGCAGTGCTAGCGGACAGGGCCGCACAGATACGCAGTATTTT	CSASGQGRTDTQYF
15	TRBV29-1	TRBJ1-1	NA	NA	TGCAGCGTTGAAGGGAGAGGGGGGGCGAACACTGAAGCTTTCTTT	CSVEGRGGANTEAFF
10	TRBV29-1	TRBJ1-2	NA	NA	TGCAGCGTGGGCCCCAACGGCTACACCTTC	CSVGPNGYTF
14	TRBV29-1	TRBJ2-3	NA	NA	TGCAGCGTTAGTAGCGGCCGATTCACAGATACGCAGTATTTT	CSVSSGRFTDTQYF
14	TRBV2	TRBJ2-5	few	TRBD1	TGTGCCAGCAGTCTACAGGGGGCTATGGAGACCCAGTACTTC	CASSLQGAMETQYF
13	TRBV20-1	TRBJ1-5	NA	TRBD1	TGCAGTGCTAGACGGACAGGAGATCAGCCCCAGCATTTT	CSARRTGDQPQHF
15	TRBV20-1	TRBJ2-7	NA	TRBD1	TGCAGTGCTATATACAGGGGCCCTACATATTACGAGCAGTACTTC	CSAIYRGPTYYEQYF